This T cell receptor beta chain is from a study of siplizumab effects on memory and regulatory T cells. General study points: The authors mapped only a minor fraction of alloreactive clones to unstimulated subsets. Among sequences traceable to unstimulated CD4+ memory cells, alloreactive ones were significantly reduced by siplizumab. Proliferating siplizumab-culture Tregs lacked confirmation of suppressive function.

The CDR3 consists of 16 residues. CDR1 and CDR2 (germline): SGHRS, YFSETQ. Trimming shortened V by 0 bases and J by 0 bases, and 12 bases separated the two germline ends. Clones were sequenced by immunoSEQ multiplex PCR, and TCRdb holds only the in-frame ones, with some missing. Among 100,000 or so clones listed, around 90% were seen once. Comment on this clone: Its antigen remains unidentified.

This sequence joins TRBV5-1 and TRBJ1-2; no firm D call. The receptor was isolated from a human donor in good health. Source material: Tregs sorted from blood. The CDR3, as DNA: TGCGCCAGCAGCTTGGCCGGAGCAGTAGCTAACTATGGCTACACCTTC. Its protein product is CASSLAGAVANYGYTF.